Each of the 12 T cell receptor beta chains below was sequenced from the same sample in a study of Tregs in tolerant kidney transplant recipients. Libraries were prepared by immunoSEQ multiplex PCR; TCRdb keeps only in-frame clonotypes and omits some of them. The table lists about 83,000 clones, around 98% of them singletons. Sequencing was performed on CD4+ T cells from blood, taken before the transplant. The origin of the receptors is a human donor who received a combined kidney and bone marrow transplant.

This rearrangement joins TRBV29-1 to TRBJ2-7; 7 bases agree with TRBD1. This CDR3 has 11 amino acids. Germline V gene data show CDR1 as SQVTM and CDR2 as ANQGSEA. The junction had 4 bases not matched to a gene; V was cut back by 7 bases and J by 4 bases. Here the CDR3 DNA reads TGCAGCGCGGGACAGAATTACGAGCAGTACTTC. It translates to CSAGQNYEQYF.

The CDR3 DNA follows: TGTGCCAGCAGCCCCCAACCGGGACTAACAAGAGGGACCCAGTACTTC. Translating it yields CASSPQPGLTRGTQYF. This chain joins TRBV7-3 and TRBJ2-5; 7 nucleotides line up with TRBD2. The CDR3 spans 16 residues. V lost 5 bases to trimming and J lost 7 bases; unmatched junction nucleotides: 16. Per the germline V gene, CDR1 is SGHTA and CDR2 is FQGTGA.

The genes are TRBV4-1 and TRBJ2-3, with D possibly matching TRBD2 (6 bases). The CDR3 sequence is 16 residues long. The germline V gene has CDR1 MGHRA and CDR2 YSYEKL. Trimming left V 1 base short and J 0 bases short, with 11 bases between. The CDR3, as DNA: TGCGCCAGCAGCCAAGTAGCGGTTCTTAGCACAGATACGCAGTATTTT. Translation: CASSQVAVLSTDTQYF.

This sequence joins TRBV18 and TRBJ1-1, with TRBD1 matching over 10 bases. The CDR3 is 15 amino acids. V gave up 6 bases and J gave up 6 bases; unmatched junction bases: 10. CDR1 and CDR2 (germline): KGHSH, LQKENI. CDR3 DNA: TGTGCCAGCTCGCTCCGGGACAGGGGCAGCTCTGAAGCTTTCTTT. Protein product: CASSLRDRGSSEAFF.

The chain recombines TRBV5-1 with TRBJ1-2; D ambiguous. Deletions cut 0 bases from V and 3 bases from J, with 9 bases between. The CDR3 spans 14 residues. CDR1 is SGHRS and CDR2 is YFSETQ in the germline V gene. The CDR3 DNA reads as TGCGCCAGCAGCTTGGGCCAGTCCTACTATGGCTACACCTTC. This sequence encodes CASSLGQSYYGYTF.

V and J are TRBV6-1 and TRBJ1-2; D is uncertain. CDR1 MNHNS and CDR2 SASEGT come from the germline V gene. V was pared by 6 bases and J by 6 bases, with 11 bases between. This CDR3 spans 12 amino acids. The CDR3 DNA reads as TGTGCCAGCAGCCCCGAGAGGGATGGCTACACCTTC. This translates into CASSPERDGYTF.

The gene calls are TRBV11-1 and TRBJ2-2, with TRBD1 matching 7 bases. V dropped 4 bases and J dropped 5; count of bases not matched to a gene: 10. Germline CDR1 SGHAT, CDR2 FQDESV (reference sequence). The CDR3 is 16 amino acids. The CDR3 region has the DNA TGTGCCAGCAGCTACGTCCTAGGGGGCCGGACCGGGGAGCTGTTTTTT. It specifies CASSYVLGGRTGELFF.

The chain couples TRBV18 to TRBJ2-7; D is unresolved. Trimming took 6 bases from V and 1 from J, leaving 13 bases between them. The CDR3 sequence is 14 residues long. Germline CDR1 is KGHSH and CDR2 is LQKENI. The CDR3 DNA reads TGTGCCAGCTCTCCGGGTTACCAGTCCTACGAGCAGTACTTC. This sequence encodes CASSPGYQSYEQYF.

This clone has only a few counts. The chain recombines TRBV2 with TRBJ2-1, with TRBD2 matching over 14 bases. The CDR3 is 16 residues long. V trimming: 6 bases; J trimming: 10 bases; junction bases outside the gene matches: 11. The germline CDR1 and CDR2 sequences are SNHLY and FYNNEI. In nucleotides, the CDR3 is TGTGCCAGCAGGGTTCGACTAGCGGGAGGGCCCGGGGAGCAGTTCTTC. It specifies CASRVRLAGGPGEQFF.

The J gene is TRBJ2-1, the V gene TRBV7-2; a weak D match, TRBD2 (5 bases). CDR3 size: 16 residues. CDR1 is SGHTA, CDR2 FQGNSA, per germline. V was pared by 4 bases and J by 0 bases, with 13 bases between. CDR3 coding DNA: TGTGCCAGCAGCTCCTCCTTAGCGTACTCCTACAATGAGCAGTTCTTC. Its protein is CASSSSLAYSYNEQFF.

V and J are TRBV10-3 and TRBJ2-1, with 9 positions matching TRBD2. This CDR3 is built from 19 residues. Germline V gives CDR1 ENHRY, CDR2 SYGVKD. V trimming: 4 bases; J trimming: 1 base; junction bases outside the gene matches: 14. The CDR3 DNA is TGTGCCATCAGTGTGGGGTTGGCGGGGGGGCTTAAGTCCTACAATGAGCAGTTCTTC. The encoded protein is CAISVGLAGGLKSYNEQFF.

The chain recombines TRBV30 with TRBJ2-1; tentative D call: TRBD2 (5 bases). Germline CDR1 reads GTSNPN; CDR2 reads SVGIG (reference sequence). Trimming took 1 base from V and 6 from J, leaving 10 bases between them. The CDR3 runs to 13 residues. The CDR3 spells CAWSERSGNEQFF. The DNA of the CDR3 is TGTGCCTGGAGTGAGAGAAGCGGCAATGAGCAGTTCTTC.